The 28 T cell receptor beta chains in this list originate from one sample, sequenced in a study of T-cell reconstitution after alpha-beta-depleted transplantation in children. A TCRbeta library incorporating unique molecular identifiers was prepared. TCRdb re-derived calls from the PCR reads in MiXCR, one entry per CDR3 protein. This repertoire shows hundreds of thousands of distinct CDR3 sequences, approximately 10% found once; its top ten account for 2%. Sequencing used PBMCs, obtained before TCRalphabeta/CD19-depleted stem cell transplant. Receptors were obtained from a child under 10 years old with inherited bone marrow failure, due to receive a stem cell transplant.

This clonotype was picked up many times. This sequence joins TRBV4-2 and TRBJ1-1; D gene ambiguous. The CDR3 runs to 15 residues. CDR1 is LGHNA and CDR2 is YNFKEQ in the germline V gene. Trimming pared 0 bases from V and 1 base from J, leaving 9 bases between. The CDR3 nucleotides read TGTGCCAGCAGCCAAGAATTCGGTCGGAACACTGAAGCTTTCTTT. Encoded protein: CASSQEFGRNTEAFF.

This clonotype has a handful of counts. The chain combines TRBV5-1 with TRBJ2-5, with D unclear. Trimming stripped 0 bases from V and 4 bases from J, with 10 bases between. Germline V gene lookup returns CDR1 SGHRS and CDR2 YFSETQ. The CDR3 has 14 residues. In nucleotides, the CDR3 is TGCGCCAGCAGCTTGGGAGTCAGTCGAGAGACCCAGTACTTC. Translated, it gives CASSLGVSRETQYF.

The V call is TRBV20-1, the J call TRBJ1-1; 7 bases fit TRBD1. CDR1 is DFQATT, CDR2 SNEGSKA, per germline (reference sequence). The trim removed 2 bases at V and 1 base at J, leaving 7 bases unmatched. This CDR3 has 15 amino acids. The CDR3 sequence: CSARPTGAPNTEAFF. CDR3 sequence (DNA): TGCAGTGCTAGACCCACAGGGGCCCCGAACACTGAAGCTTTCTTT.

This clonotype has a count of ten or more. V and J are TRBV20-1 and TRBJ2-1; 8 nucleotides align to TRBD2. The CDR3 consists of 13 residues. Germline V gene data show CDR1 as DFQATT and CDR2 as SNEGSKA (reference sequence). The CDR3 region is CSCSGTTYNEQFF. For the CDR3, the DNA is TGCAGCTGTAGCGGGACCACCTACAATGAGCAGTTCTTC.

The sample holds many counts of this clonotype. This chain connects TRBV7-9 to TRBJ2-1; D ambiguous. Germline V gene lookup returns CDR1 SEHNR and CDR2 FQNEAQ (reference sequence). The CDR3 extends over 12 amino acids. Trimming removed 1 base from V and 6 bases from J, with 4 bases in between. The chain's CDR3 is CASSLVSNEQFF. CDR3 DNA sequence: TGTGCCAGCAGCTTAGTATCCAATGAGCAGTTCTTC.

This clonotype was picked up a small number of times. The genes are TRBV29-1 and TRBJ1-1; 9 bases are a match to TRBD1. The CDR3 totals 14 residues. Germline V gene sequence: CDR1 SQVTM, CDR2 ANQGSEA. Unmatched junction bases numbered 5, after V lost 5 bases and J lost 1 base. The CDR3 nucleotides are TGCAGCGTTCTAGGGACAGGGAAGAACACTGAAGCTTTCTTT. It translates to CSVLGTGKNTEAFF.

This clonotype was seen repeatedly, ten times or more. The gene calls are TRBV12-3 or TRBV12-4 and TRBJ2-7; D gene unclear. The CDR3 is 14 residues long. V lost 3 bases and J 5 bases, leaving 14 bases between the germline ends. CDR3 DNA: TGTGCCAGCAGTTTTGGCAGGTTATTAAACGAGCAGTACTTC. This encodes CASSFGRLLNEQYF.

The genes are TRBV7-9 and TRBJ2-7, with D unresolved. The CDR3 spans 12 residues. Trimming stripped 2 bases from V and 7 bases from J, with 9 bases between. Germline CDR1 is SEHNR and CDR2 is FQNEAQ (reference sequence). CDR3: CASSLWFKEQYF. CDR3 in DNA: TGTGCCAGCAGCTTATGGTTTAAAGAGCAGTACTTC.

This clonotype was seen at least ten times. The V and J genes are TRBV20-1 and TRBJ2-3; no definite D call. V lost 2 bases and J 2 bases, leaving 8 bases between the germline ends. This CDR3 is built from 13 residues. Germline CDR1 reads DFQATT; CDR2 reads SNEGSKA (reference sequence). The CDR3, as DNA: TGCAGTGCTAGAAATGTCTACACAGATACGCAGTATTTT. Translation: CSARNVYTDTQYF.

There are a few counts of this clonotype. V and J are TRBV27 and TRBJ1-2, with D possibly TRBD1 on 6 matching bases. The ends were cut back, 3 bases at V and 6 bases at J, with 11 bases in the middle. Germline CDR1 reads MNHEY; CDR2 reads SMNVEV (reference sequence). There are 13 residues in the CDR3. Here the CDR3 DNA reads TGTGCCAGCAGTTTTAGTAGGGGGAATGGCTACACCTTC. It is translated as CASSFSRGNGYTF.

This clonotype came up once. This likely stems from a read error, as it lies one base from a far larger clone. V gene TRBV5-1 combines with J gene TRBJ2-1, with 8 bases lining up with TRBD2. Germline V gives CDR1 SGHRS, CDR2 YFSETQ. V was clipped by 0 bases and J by 9 bases; unmatched bases: 8. CDR3 length: 15 residues. DNA for the CDR3: TGCGCCAGCAGCTTGGGAGCGGGAGAGCCTGGTGAGCAGTTCTTC. It codes for CASSLGAGEPGEQFF.

This sequence joins TRBV7-9 and TRBJ2-5; a weak D match, TRBD1 (6 bases). The germline CDR1 and CDR2 sequences are SEHNR and FQNEAQ (reference sequence). V was clipped by 4 bases and J by 5 bases, with 11 bases between them. The CDR3 has 13 amino acids. CDR3 in DNA: TGTGCCAGCAGCTGGGACATTGAGGAGACCCAGTACTTC. This sequence encodes CASSWDIEETQYF.

Ten or more counts support this clonotype. The CDR3 DNA sequence: TGCGCCAGCAGTAGGAGACAACACACAGATACGCAGTATTTT. As protein: CASSRRQHTDTQYF. This rearrangement joins TRBV10-2 to TRBJ2-3; D call uncertain. Between the trimmed V and J ends, which lost 5 bases and 2 bases, there was a span of 11 bases. This CDR3 has 14 amino acids. Germline CDR1 WSHSY, CDR2 SAAADI.

In its sample, this clonotype was seen many times. The rearrangement joins TRBV6-1 to TRBJ2-3; TRBD2 might be the D (6 bases). Germline V CDR1 and CDR2: MNHNS, SASEGT. Trimming shortened V by 5 bases and J by 4 bases, and 13 bases separated the two germline ends. The CDR3 runs 14 residues. The chain's CDR3 is CASSRTSTADTQYF. The CDR3 DNA follows: TGTGCCAGCAGTAGAACTAGCACCGCAGATACGCAGTATTTT.

This clonotype was observed at least ten times. The chain joins TRBV5-1 to TRBJ2-7; 9 positions match TRBD2. V lost 4 bases, J lost 13 bases, and 9 bases stayed unmatched. The CDR3 totals 12 residues. Germline V gene sequence: CDR1 SGHRS, CDR2 YFSETQ. The CDR3 region is CASSGQTSGRYF. Here the CDR3 DNA reads TGCGCCAGCAGCGGGCAGACTAGCGGACGTTACTTC.

This clonotype was seen many times. The chain recombines TRBV20-1 with TRBJ2-3, with 9 bases lining up with TRBD2. Germline V gene lookup returns CDR1 DFQATT and CDR2 SNEGSKA (reference sequence). This CDR3 comprises 15 residues. V dropped 5 bases and J dropped 5; count of bases not matched to a gene: 11. The CDR3 protein is CSAAPGTSRIDTQYF. CDR3 sequence (DNA): TGCAGTGCTGCCCCCGGGACTAGCCGAATAGATACGCAGTATTTT.

This clonotype was counted between two and nine times. The chain carries TRBV10-2 and TRBJ1-6; D is ambiguous. The CDR3 consists of 13 residues. V lost 7 bases and J 4 bases, leaving 8 bases between the germline ends. CDR1 and CDR2 from the germline V gene are WSHSY and SAAADI. CDR3 bases: TGCGCCAGCACCGAAGGTTATAATTCACCCCTCCACTTT. It specifies CASTEGYNSPLHF.

The chain is built from TRBV6-1 and TRBJ2-1; TRBD2 might be the D (6 bases). Trimming pared 6 bases from V and 5 bases from J, leaving 14 bases between. The germline CDR1 and CDR2 sequences are MNHNS and SASEGT. The CDR3 length is 14 residues. CDR3 region: CASRTTSIHNEQFF. Here the CDR3 DNA reads TGTGCCAGCAGAACGACTAGTATTCACAATGAGCAGTTCTTC.

The chain joins TRBV5-6 to TRBJ2-1; D tentatively reads TRBD1 or TRBD2 (6 bases each). V shed 2 bases and J shed 7 bases, with 13 bases lying between them. The CDR3 loop spans 14 amino acids. The germline gives CDR1 SGHDT, CDR2 YYEEEE. The CDR3 reads CASSFLQGGNEQFF. In DNA form, the CDR3 reads TGTGCCAGCAGCTTTCTACAGGGAGGAAATGAGCAGTTCTTC.

V gene TRBV14 combines with J gene TRBJ2-2, with D possibly being TRBD1 (6 bases). This CDR3 region has 15 residues. The germline CDR1 and CDR2 sequences are SGHDN and FVKESK. Trimming cost V 1 base and J 3 bases, with 9 bases left between them. CDR3 region: CASSQGGTYTGELFF. CDR3 coding DNA: TGTGCCAGCAGCCAAGGGGGGACATACACCGGGGAGCTGTTTTTT.

The V and J genes are TRBV19 and TRBJ1-3, with D possibly matching TRBD1 (5 bases). Germline values: CDR1 LNHDA, CDR2 SQIVND (reference sequence). CDR3 length: 15 residues. With 5 bases removed from V and 4 bases from J, the gap between germline ends came to 15 bases. CDR3 sequence (DNA): TGTGCCAGTAGTCCCGGACCGGGACGAGGAAACACCATATATTTT. This sequence encodes CASSPGPGRGNTIYF.

The V call is TRBV12-3 or TRBV12-4, the J call TRBJ2-4; D not certain. Between the trimmed V and J ends, which lost 6 bases and 0 bases, there was a span of 9 bases. This CDR3 region has 14 residues. The CDR3 loop reads CASSPQIAKNIQYF. The CDR3 DNA is TGTGCCAGCAGCCCACAGATAGCCAAAAACATTCAGTACTTC.

This clonotype was seen many times. The gene calls are TRBV4-3 and TRBJ2-1, with 10 bases fitting TRBD2. The CDR3 loop spans 15 amino acids. The trim removed 5 bases at V and 9 bases at J, leaving 10 bases unmatched. Germline V gene sequence: CDR1 LGHNA, CDR2 YSLEER. CDR3 in DNA: TGCGCCAGCAGCAAAGGGGCTAGCGGGAGCAGTGAGCAGTTCTTC. Encoded protein: CASSKGASGSSEQFF.

This clonotype showed up many times. The chain joins TRBV6-5 to TRBJ2-7, with D tentatively TRBD2 (6 bases). The ends were cut back, 3 bases at V and 4 bases at J, with 13 bases in the middle. CDR1 and CDR2 from the germline V gene are MNHEY and SVGAGI. This CDR3 is built from 14 residues. CDR3 nucleotide sequence: TGTGCCAGCAGTTATGAACTGGGAGGTTACGAGCAGTACTTC. The encoded protein is CASSYELGGYEQYF.

This clonotype was observed at least ten times. V usage is TRBV10-3 and J usage is TRBJ2-2; D may be TRBD2 (5 bases). V lost 4 bases and J lost 8, with 14 bases in between. Germline values: CDR1 ENHRY, CDR2 SYGVKD. This CDR3 region has 14 residues. The CDR3 sequence: CAISGRTSSGELFF. The CDR3 DNA follows: TGTGCCATCAGTGGCAGGACTTCCTCGGGGGAGCTGTTTTTT.

At least ten counts were recorded for this clonotype. V gene TRBV27 combines with J gene TRBJ2-5; 7 nucleotides match TRBD2. Germline trimming cut 6 bases from V and 1 base from J; bases unmatched to any gene: 5. The CDR3 extends over 14 amino acids. Germline V gene sequence: CDR1 MNHEY, CDR2 SMNVEV (reference sequence). The CDR3 loop is CASRRWGGQETQYF. CDR3 DNA: TGTGCCAGCAGGAGATGGGGGGGCCAAGAGACCCAGTACTTC.

This chain joins TRBV7-2 and TRBJ2-1; 7 bases are shared with TRBD2. Germline trimming cut 1 base from V and 4 bases from J; bases unmatched to any gene: 10. In germline, CDR1 is SGHTA, CDR2 FQGNSA. The CDR3 extends over 17 amino acids. The CDR3 DNA sequence: TGTGCCAGCAGCTTAGTGGGCGGGAGTTCCTCTTACAATGAGCAGTTCTTC. Its translation is CASSLVGGSSSYNEQFF.

J is TRBJ2-7 and V is TRBV12-3 or TRBV12-4, with a possible D match to TRBD2 (7 bases). The CDR3 runs to 13 residues. Trimming took 6 bases from V and 2 from J, leaving 11 bases between them. CDR3 coding DNA: TGTGCCAGCAGCGAAGGGGGGGCCTACGAGCAGTACTTC. It translates to CASSEGGAYEQYF.